A selection of T cell receptor beta chains follows, all from one sample in a study of blood T cell repertoires in COVID-19. The table came from immunoSEQ multiplex PCR; TCRdb's copy has only in-frame clones and leaves some out. The table lists about 83,000 clones, roughly 86% of them singletons. Sequenced sample: peripheral blood. The receptors come from a woman at least 80 years old in a cohort sampled during active or convalescent COVID-19. CDR3s include the opening cysteine and the closing phenylalanine or tryptophan. D genes are given only for firm matches. The listing skips clone size in some rows; elsewhere it reads once, few, many or a size class.

v_call: TRBV18; j_call: TRBJ2-7; clone_size: .; d_call: TRBD1; cdr3_aa: CASSPTEQGISYEQYF; cdr3_nt: TGTGCCAGCTCACCGACCGAACAGGGGATCTCCTACGAGCAGTACTTC
v_call: TRBV12-2; j_call: TRBJ2-3; clone_size: .; d_call: .; cdr3_aa: CASRLKLSSGEHRTDTQYF; cdr3_nt: TGTGCAAGTCGCTTAAAACTCTCTTCTGGGGAGCATCGGACAGATACGCAGTATTTT
v_call: TRBV3-1/TRBV3-2; j_call: TRBJ1-3; clone_size: .; d_call: .; cdr3_aa: CASSPVPGNTIYF; cdr3_nt: TGTGCCAGCAGCCCAGTACCTGGAAACACCATATATTTT
v_call: TRBV2; j_call: TRBJ2-1; clone_size: .; d_call: TRBD2; cdr3_aa: CASSETSGRDRNEQFF; cdr3_nt: TGTGCCAGCAGTGAAACTAGCGGGAGGGATAGAAATGAGCAGTTCTTC
v_call: TRBV6-5; j_call: TRBJ2-1; clone_size: .; d_call: .; cdr3_aa: CASSYRSTGNNEQFF; cdr3_nt: TGTGCCAGCAGTTACCGATCCACAGGGAACAATGAGCAGTTCTTC
v_call: TRBV6-1; j_call: TRBJ1-4; clone_size: .; d_call: .; cdr3_aa: CASSEAALPTNEKLFF; cdr3_nt: TGTGCCAGCAGTGAAGCGGCACTACCAACTAATGAAAAACTGTTTTTT
v_call: TRBV7-3; j_call: TRBJ2-3; clone_size: .; d_call: TRBD2; cdr3_aa: CASSPGTSGTDTQYF; cdr3_nt: TGTGCCAGCAGCCCCGGGACTAGCGGGACAGATACGCAGTATTTT
v_call: TRBV14; j_call: TRBJ1-5; clone_size: .; d_call: TRBD1; cdr3_aa: CASSRTQRQGYQPQHF; cdr3_nt: TGTGCCAGCAGCCGGACCCAGCGACAGGGCTATCAGCCCCAGCATTTT
v_call: TRBV4-2; j_call: TRBJ2-1; clone_size: few; d_call: .; cdr3_aa: CASSQERRYNEQFF; cdr3_nt: TGTGCCAGCAGCCAAGAGCGGCGGTACAATGAGCAGTTCTTC
v_call: TRBV24-1; j_call: TRBJ2-2; clone_size: .; d_call: .; cdr3_aa: CATSGSSVTGELFF; cdr3_nt: TGTGCCACCAGCGGGAGTTCAGTAACCGGGGAGCTGTTTTTT
v_call: TRBV3-1/TRBV3-2; j_call: TRBJ2-1; clone_size: .; d_call: TRBD1; cdr3_aa: CASSQEGSRGNEQFF; cdr3_nt: TGTGCCAGCAGCCAAGAAGGATCCAGGGGGAATGAGCAGTTCTTC
v_call: TRBV4-1; j_call: TRBJ2-7; clone_size: .; d_call: TRBD2; cdr3_aa: CASSFGGSSYEQYF; cdr3_nt: TGCGCCAGCAGTTTTGGCGGGAGCTCCTACGAGCAGTACTTC
v_call: TRBV3-1/TRBV3-2; j_call: TRBJ1-2; clone_size: .; d_call: TRBD1; cdr3_aa: CASSLQGAISNYGYTF; cdr3_nt: TGTGCCAGCAGCTTACAGGGGGCTATTTCTAACTATGGCTACACCTTC
v_call: TRBV2; j_call: TRBJ1-6; clone_size: .; d_call: .; cdr3_aa: CASSPSKGSNSPLHF; cdr3_nt: TGTGCCAGCAGTCCCTCTAAGGGGTCTAATTCACCCCTCCACTTT
v_call: TRBV7-2; j_call: TRBJ1-5; clone_size: .; d_call: .; cdr3_aa: CASSAQVPTPQHF; cdr3_nt: TGTGCCAGCAGCGCACAGGTCCCTACGCCCCAGCATTTT
v_call: TRBV6-5; j_call: TRBJ1-4; clone_size: .; d_call: .; cdr3_aa: CASSVDSPRLFF; cdr3_nt: TGTGCCAGCAGCGTGGACAGCCCCCGACTGTTTTTT
v_call: TRBV19; j_call: TRBJ2-2; clone_size: .; d_call: .; cdr3_aa: CASRTALRASDTGELFF; cdr3_nt: TGTGCCAGTAGAACTGCCTTGCGGGCTTCAGACACCGGGGAGCTGTTTTTT
v_call: TRBV28; j_call: TRBJ1-6; clone_size: .; d_call: .; cdr3_aa: CASSPQGPHNSPLHF; cdr3_nt: TGTGCCAGCAGCCCACAGGGTCCCCATAATTCACCCCTCCACTTT
v_call: TRBV5-1; j_call: TRBJ1-3; clone_size: .; d_call: .; cdr3_aa: CASSRTASGNTIYF; cdr3_nt: TGCGCCAGCAGCAGGACAGCCTCTGGAAACACCATATATTTT
v_call: TRBV9; j_call: TRBJ2-1; clone_size: .; d_call: TRBD2; cdr3_aa: CASSVRTSGRNEQFF; cdr3_nt: TGTGCCAGCAGCGTAAGGACTAGCGGGAGAAATGAGCAGTTCTTC
v_call: TRBV5-5; j_call: TRBJ1-6; clone_size: .; d_call: TRBD1; cdr3_aa: CASLTGGNSPLHF; cdr3_nt: TGTGCCAGCCTGACAGGGGGCAATTCACCCCTCCACTTT
v_call: TRBV7-9; j_call: TRBJ1-1; clone_size: .; d_call: TRBD1; cdr3_aa: CASSRQGGHTEAFF; cdr3_nt: TGTGCCAGCAGCCGACAGGGTGGGCACACTGAAGCTTTCTTT
v_call: TRBV30; j_call: TRBJ1-5; clone_size: once; d_call: TRBD1; cdr3_aa: CAWSGQGGNQPQHF; cdr3_nt: TGTGCCTGGAGTGGCCAGGGGGGCAATCAGCCCCAGCATTTT
v_call: TRBV19; j_call: TRBJ2-1; clone_size: .; d_call: TRBD2; cdr3_aa: CASSIGGSYNEQFF; cdr3_nt: TGTGCCAGTAGTATCGGCGGGAGCTACAATGAGCAGTTCTTC
v_call: TRBV5-1; j_call: TRBJ2-1; clone_size: .; d_call: .; cdr3_aa: CASTEGIRDEQFF; cdr3_nt: TGCGCCAGCACGGAGGGGATTCGGGATGAGCAGTTCTTC
v_call: TRBV5-1; j_call: TRBJ2-5; clone_size: .; d_call: TRBD1; cdr3_aa: CASRVGQGAETQYF; cdr3_nt: TGCGCCAGCAGGGTTGGACAGGGGGCCGAGACCCAGTACTTC
v_call: TRBV27; j_call: TRBJ2-5; clone_size: .; d_call: .; cdr3_aa: CASSLLNPQVQETQYF; cdr3_nt: TGTGCCAGCAGTTTATTAAACCCCCAGGTACAAGAGACCCAGTACTTC
v_call: TRBV19; j_call: TRBJ1-5; clone_size: .; d_call: .; cdr3_aa: CASSIVVDQPQHF; cdr3_nt: TGTGCCAGTAGTATAGTCGTAGATCAGCCCCAGCATTTT